This entry concerns a single T cell receptor beta chain. Its cognate antigen has yet to be identified. No much larger clone is present one base from it, and per-base qualities are unavailable. Taken from cysteine to phenylalanine, the CDR3 has 15 residues. Only the CDR3 portion is preserved as DNA: 45 bases, with reading frame beginning at the first base. Ends trimmed: V by 3 bases, J by 1 base; bases unmatched to a gene: 1. Sequences SEHNR (CDR1) and FQNEAQ (CDR2) are obtained from the germline V gene (reference sequence). The CDR3 regions of human TCRbeta chains were analyzed by immunosequencing. Per the original workflow: TCRs in the repertoires were compared against a reference library of SARS-CoV-2-specific TCRs that had been generated with the MIRA antigen-specificity platform. Breadth was defined as the fraction of unique TCRs that were SARS-CoV-2-associated, and depth was defined as the fraction of total T cells that were SARS-CoV-2-associated. Using the MIRA data, each spike-specific TCR was mapped to the spike region that the TCR reacts to and placed in a CD4 or CD8 class. Log10-transformed breadth and depth values were compared by one-way ANOVA with Sidak's multiple comparisons tests. Sourced from immuneACCESS, this table was stored by TCRdb with only in-frame sequences that have V and J called. A share of the clones is absent; for the studies checked, an unresolved V gene accounts for under half, and the remainder has no known explanation. The DNA was the basis for D and trimming; V, J and clone size are from that table. Recorded for this sample are 20,000 to 25,000 clones; approximately 86% of them occurred a single time. The ten biggest clones cover over 40% of the sample.

These data belong to a study of T cell responses to AZD1222 COVID-19 vaccine (dated by TCRdb to about 2021). General notes on the study: AZD1222 recipients with second doses at about 4 weeks or about 12 weeks were pooled, because spike-specific TCR depth and breadth did not differ between schedules. A total of 230 to 250 trial participants underwent TCR sequencing, of whom 207 received two doses of AZD1222 and 26 received two doses of the MenACWY control vaccine. Trial participants were enrolled by age into 18-55, 56-69 and 70-plus year subgroups, with around 150, 28 and 57 TCR-sequenced participants respectively. The paper's findings and limits, for the study overall: Because no samples from the day 14 peak response were available, repertoires could be characterized only after the peak T cell response. A significant rise in spike-specific TCR breadth and depth was observed after two AZD1222 doses relative to day 0 and relative to MenACWY recipients. Participants were mostly white British, with more females than males. The authors suggested clonal diversity may have been underestimated. Only six AZD1222 recipients were SARS-CoV-2 seropositive at baseline, limiting conclusions about previously exposed vaccinees. The 56-69-year group was small, and its depth increase did not reach significance, likely because of low power. Reportedly, almost half of the unique spike-specific TCRs recognized epitopes lying outside the regions that are mutated in the B.1.351 and B.1.1.7 variants. CD4 TCRs associated with the vaccine covered the entire spike protein, and the dominant responses were in regions 160-218 and 743-854.

Per the publication, the time point label means: baseline before first vaccination. The vaccinee samples were drawn from two UK trials, COV001 and COV002, one of which was a single-blind randomized controlled phase 2/3 trial testing AZD1222 (ChAdOx1 nCoV-19) in healthy adults. Trial participant PBMC samples were collected at day 0 and day 28 after the second dose for TCRbeta chain sequencing. The sequences come from peripheral blood, collected on day 0 of AZD1222 vaccination. The source is an adult in good health. Rearrangement joined TRBV7-9 to TRBJ2-2; 8 middle bases align to TRBD1. The CDR3 in this case is CASSFGTGNTGELFF. The bases read TGTGCCAGCAGCTTTGGGACAGGGAACACCGGGGAGCTGTTTTTT.